This T cell receptor beta chain was recovered during a study of cytomegalovirus exposure and HLA in healthy donors. As for the study in general: From donors who were HLA-typed, an early data release held 65 million to 85 million unique TCRs.

The CDR3 sequence is 15 residues long. Germline lookup yields CDR1 SEHNR and CDR2 FQNEAQ (reference sequence). The V gene lost 5 bases and the J gene lost 4 bases, with 15 bases spanning the gap. With respect to this clone: What it recognizes is unknown.

In the PCR, 60 Vbeta and 13 Jbeta primers were used. TCRdb's table, derived via immunoSEQ multiplex PCR, lists solely in-frame clones and lacks some. The data hold under 150,000 clones, with around 77% observed a single time. Whole-study findings and limits: TCR beta sequences numbering over 15,000 were associated with HLA alleles at 0.05 false discovery rate in a later analysis. Reports credit the classifier with highly specific, highly sensitive diagnosis of cytomegalovirus status. Highly shared variants forming one cluster were likely a sequencing artifact.

This receptor was identified in a woman in her 50s in good health and CMV-seronegative. The material sequenced was PBMCs. J is TRBJ1-3 and V is TRBV7-9; D gene uncertain. The CDR3 loop is CASSRESSRGNTIYF. The CDR3 DNA is TGTGCCAGCAGCCGAGAGAGCTCTAGAGGAAACACCATATATTTT.